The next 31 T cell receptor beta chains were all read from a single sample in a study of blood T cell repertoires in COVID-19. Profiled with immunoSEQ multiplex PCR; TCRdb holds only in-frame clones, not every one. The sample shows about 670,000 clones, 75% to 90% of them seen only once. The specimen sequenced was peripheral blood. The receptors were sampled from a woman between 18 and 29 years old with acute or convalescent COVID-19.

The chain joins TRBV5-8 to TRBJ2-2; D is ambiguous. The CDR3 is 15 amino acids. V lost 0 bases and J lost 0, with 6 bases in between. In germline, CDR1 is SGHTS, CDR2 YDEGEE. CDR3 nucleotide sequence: TGTGCCAGCAGCTTGGAGCCCTCGAACACCGGGGAGCTGTTTTTT. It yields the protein CASSLEPSNTGELFF.

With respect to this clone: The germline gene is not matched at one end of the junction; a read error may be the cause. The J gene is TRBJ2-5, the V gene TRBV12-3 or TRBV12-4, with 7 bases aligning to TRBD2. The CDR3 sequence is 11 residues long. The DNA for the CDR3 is TGTGCCAGCACCACCGCCGGGACTACTAACTTC. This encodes CASTTAGTTNF.

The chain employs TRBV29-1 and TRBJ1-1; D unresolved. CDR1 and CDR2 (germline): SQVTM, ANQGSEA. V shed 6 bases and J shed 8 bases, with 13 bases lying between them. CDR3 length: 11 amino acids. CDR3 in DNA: TGCAGCGTCCTAAACGGAGGGGAAGCTTTCTTT. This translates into CSVLNGGEAFF.

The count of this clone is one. CDR3 coding DNA: TGTGCCAGCAGCACCGGGGCGGGAGGGGATGGAAACACCATATATTTT. It is translated as CASSTGAGGDGNTIYF. The J gene is TRBJ1-3, the V gene TRBV5-4, with D maybe TRBD1 (5 bases). The CDR3 spans 16 residues. The germline V gene encodes CDR1 SGHNT and CDR2 YYREEE (reference sequence). Trimming shortened V by 4 bases and J by 3 bases, and 17 bases separated the two germline ends.

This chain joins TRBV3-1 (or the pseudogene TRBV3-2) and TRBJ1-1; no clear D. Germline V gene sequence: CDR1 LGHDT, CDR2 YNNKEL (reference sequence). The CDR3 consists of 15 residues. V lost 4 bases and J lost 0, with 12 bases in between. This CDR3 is CASSRYDILNTEAFF. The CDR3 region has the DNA TGTGCCAGCAGCCGGTACGACATCCTGAACACTGAAGCTTTCTTT.

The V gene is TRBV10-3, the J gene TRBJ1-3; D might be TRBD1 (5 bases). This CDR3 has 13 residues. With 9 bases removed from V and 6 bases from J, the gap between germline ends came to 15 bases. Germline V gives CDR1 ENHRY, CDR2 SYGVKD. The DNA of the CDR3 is TGTGCCATGCGCGGGGGGGAGGAAAACACCATATATTTT. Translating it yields CAMRGGEENTIYF.

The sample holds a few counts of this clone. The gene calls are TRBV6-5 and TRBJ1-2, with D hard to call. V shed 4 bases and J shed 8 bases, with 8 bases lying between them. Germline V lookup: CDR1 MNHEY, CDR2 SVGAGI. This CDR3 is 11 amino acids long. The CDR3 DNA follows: TGTGCCAGCAGTTCGGGGTGGGGCTACACCTTC. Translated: CASSSGWGYTF.

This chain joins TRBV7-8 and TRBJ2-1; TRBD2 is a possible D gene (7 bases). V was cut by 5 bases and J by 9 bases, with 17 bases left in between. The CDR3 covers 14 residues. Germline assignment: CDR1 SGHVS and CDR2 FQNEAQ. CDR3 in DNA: TGTGCCAGCAGCCTGGGAGGGGGGCAGGTTGAGCAGTTCTTC. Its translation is CASSLGGGQVEQFF.

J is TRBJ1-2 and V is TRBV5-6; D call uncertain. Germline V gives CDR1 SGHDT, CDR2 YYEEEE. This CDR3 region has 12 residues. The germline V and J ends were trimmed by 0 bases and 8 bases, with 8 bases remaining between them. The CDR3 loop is CASSLGRRGYTF. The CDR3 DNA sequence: TGTGCCAGCAGCTTGGGCAGGAGGGGCTACACCTTC.

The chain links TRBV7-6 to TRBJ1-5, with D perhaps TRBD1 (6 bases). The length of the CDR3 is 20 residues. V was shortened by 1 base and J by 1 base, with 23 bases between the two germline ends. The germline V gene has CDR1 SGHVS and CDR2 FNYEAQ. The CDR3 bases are TGTGCCAGCAGCTTAGTTAGTATGGGGCTGGTCGACAGGAGCAATCAGCCCCAGCATTTT. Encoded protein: CASSLVSMGLVDRSNQPQHF.

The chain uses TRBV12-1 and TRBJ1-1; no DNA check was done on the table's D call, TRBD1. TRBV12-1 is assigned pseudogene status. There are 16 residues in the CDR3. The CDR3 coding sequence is TGTGCCAGCAGCTTTTATGGGGACAGGGTGAGCACTGAAGCTTTCTTT. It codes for CASSFYGDRVSTEAFF.

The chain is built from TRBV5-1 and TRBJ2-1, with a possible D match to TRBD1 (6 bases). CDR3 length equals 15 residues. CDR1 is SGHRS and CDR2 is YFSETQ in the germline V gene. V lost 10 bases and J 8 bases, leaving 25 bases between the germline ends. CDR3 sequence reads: CAASTGTSSFDEQFF. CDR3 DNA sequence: TGCGCCGCATCAACAGGGACGTCCTCCTTTGATGAGCAGTTCTTC.

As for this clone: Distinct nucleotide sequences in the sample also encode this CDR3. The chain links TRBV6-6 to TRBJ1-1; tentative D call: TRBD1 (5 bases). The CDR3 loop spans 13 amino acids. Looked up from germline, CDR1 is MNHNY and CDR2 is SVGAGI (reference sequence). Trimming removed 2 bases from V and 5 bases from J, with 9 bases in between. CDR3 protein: CASSYVGGTEAFF. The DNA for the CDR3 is TGTGCCAGCAGTTACGTCGGGGGAACTGAAGCTTTCTTT.

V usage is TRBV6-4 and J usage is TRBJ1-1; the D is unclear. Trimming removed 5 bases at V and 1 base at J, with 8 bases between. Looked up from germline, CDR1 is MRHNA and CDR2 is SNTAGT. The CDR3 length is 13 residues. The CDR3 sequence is CASSLYRNTEAFF. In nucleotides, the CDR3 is TGTGCCAGCAGTCTATACAGGAACACTGAAGCTTTCTTT.

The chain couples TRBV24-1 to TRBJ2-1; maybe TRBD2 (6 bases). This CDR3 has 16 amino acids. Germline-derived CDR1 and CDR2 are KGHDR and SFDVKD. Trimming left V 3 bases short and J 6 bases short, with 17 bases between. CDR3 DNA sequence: TGTGCCACCAGTGATAGCGGGCAGATTAGGCCCAATGAGCAGTTCTTC. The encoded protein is CATSDSGQIRPNEQFF.

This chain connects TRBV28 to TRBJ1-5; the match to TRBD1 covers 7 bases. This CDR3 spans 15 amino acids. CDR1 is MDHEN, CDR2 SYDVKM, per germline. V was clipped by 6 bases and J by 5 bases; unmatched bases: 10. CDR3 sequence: CASSPRSGGHQPQHF. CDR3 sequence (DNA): TGTGCCAGCAGCCCCCGCTCAGGGGGGCATCAGCCCCAGCATTTT.

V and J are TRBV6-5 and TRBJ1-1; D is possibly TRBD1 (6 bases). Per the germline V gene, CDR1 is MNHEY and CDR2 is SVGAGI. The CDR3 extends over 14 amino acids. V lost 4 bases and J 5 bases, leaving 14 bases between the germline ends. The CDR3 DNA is TGTGCCAGCAGTTCCCCCGCAGGGGTGACTGAAGCTTTCTTT. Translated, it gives CASSSPAGVTEAFF.

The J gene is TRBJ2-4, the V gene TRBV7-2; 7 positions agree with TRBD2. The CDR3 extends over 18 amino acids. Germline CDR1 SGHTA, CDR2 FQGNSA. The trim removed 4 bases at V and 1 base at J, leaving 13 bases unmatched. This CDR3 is CASSWTWGGDVAKNIQYF. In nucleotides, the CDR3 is TGTGCCAGCAGCTGGACCTGGGGGGGGGATGTTGCCAAAAACATTCAGTACTTC.

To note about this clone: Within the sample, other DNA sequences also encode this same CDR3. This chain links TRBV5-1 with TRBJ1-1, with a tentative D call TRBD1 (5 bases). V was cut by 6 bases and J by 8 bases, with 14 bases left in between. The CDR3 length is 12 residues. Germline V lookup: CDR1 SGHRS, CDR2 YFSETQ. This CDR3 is CASTPGGTEAFF. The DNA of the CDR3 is TGCGCCAGCACCCCTGGCGGGACGGAAGCTTTCTTT.

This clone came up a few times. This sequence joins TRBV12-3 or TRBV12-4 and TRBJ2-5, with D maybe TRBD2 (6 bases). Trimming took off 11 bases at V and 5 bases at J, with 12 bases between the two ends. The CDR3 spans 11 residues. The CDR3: CAASEGETQYF. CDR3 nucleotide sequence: TGTGCCGCCTCGGAGGGGGAGACCCAGTACTTC.

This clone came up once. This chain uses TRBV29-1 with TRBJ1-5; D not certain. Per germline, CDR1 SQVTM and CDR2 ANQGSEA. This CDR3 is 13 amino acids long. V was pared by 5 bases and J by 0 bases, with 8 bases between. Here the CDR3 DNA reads TGCAGCGTTTCAGACTATAGCAATCAGCCCCAGCATTTT. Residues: CSVSDYSNQPQHF.

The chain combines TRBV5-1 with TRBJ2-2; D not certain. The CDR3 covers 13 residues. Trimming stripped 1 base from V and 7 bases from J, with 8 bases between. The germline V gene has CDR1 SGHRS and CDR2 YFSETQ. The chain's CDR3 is CASSLFEYGELFF. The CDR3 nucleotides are TGCGCCAGCAGCTTGTTCGAGTACGGGGAGCTGTTTTTT.

CDR3 nucleotides: TGCGCCAGCAGCCAAGCATTTACAGGGTGGTCTGAAAAACTGTTTTTT. Translated: CASSQAFTGWSEKLFF. The V and J genes are TRBV4-1 and TRBJ1-4, with D possibly TRBD1 on 6 matching bases. Germline-derived CDR1 and CDR2 are MGHRA and YSYEKL. The V end was cut by 1 base, the J end by 7 bases, with 16 bases between. This CDR3 has 16 amino acids.

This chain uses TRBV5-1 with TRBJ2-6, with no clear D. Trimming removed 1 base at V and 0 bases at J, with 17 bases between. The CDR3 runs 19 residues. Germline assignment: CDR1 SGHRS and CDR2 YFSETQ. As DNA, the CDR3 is TGCGCCAGCAGCTTGTACTATGGCCCGTCGCTCTCTGGGGCCAACGTCCTGACTTTC. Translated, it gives CASSLYYGPSLSGANVLTF.

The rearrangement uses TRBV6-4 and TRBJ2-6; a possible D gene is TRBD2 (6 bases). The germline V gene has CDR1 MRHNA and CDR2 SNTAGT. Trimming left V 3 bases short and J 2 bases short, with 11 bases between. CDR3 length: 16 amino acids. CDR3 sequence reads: CASSEGEAPGANVLTF. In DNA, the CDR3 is TGTGCCAGCAGTGAAGGGGAGGCCCCTGGGGCCAACGTCCTGACTTTC.

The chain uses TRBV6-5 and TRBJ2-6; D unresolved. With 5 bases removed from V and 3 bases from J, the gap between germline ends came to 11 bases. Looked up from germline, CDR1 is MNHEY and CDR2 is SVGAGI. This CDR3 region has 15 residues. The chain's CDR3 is CASSPLWSGANVLTF. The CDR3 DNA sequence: TGTGCCAGCAGTCCCCTCTGGAGTGGGGCCAACGTCCTGACTTTC.

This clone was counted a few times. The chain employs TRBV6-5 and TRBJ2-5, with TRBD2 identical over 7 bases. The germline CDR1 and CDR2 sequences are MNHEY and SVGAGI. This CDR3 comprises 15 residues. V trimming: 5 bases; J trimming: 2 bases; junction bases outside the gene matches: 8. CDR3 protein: CASSHWGGSQETQYF. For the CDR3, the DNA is TGTGCCAGCAGTCACTGGGGGGGATCGCAAGAGACCCAGTACTTC.

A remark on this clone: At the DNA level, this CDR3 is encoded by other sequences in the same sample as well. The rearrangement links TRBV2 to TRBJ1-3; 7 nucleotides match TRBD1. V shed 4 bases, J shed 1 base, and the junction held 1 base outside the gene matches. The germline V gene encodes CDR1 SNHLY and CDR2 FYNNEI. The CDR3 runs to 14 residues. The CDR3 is CASSGTGSGNTIYF. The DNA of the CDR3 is TGTGCCAGCAGTGGGACAGGTTCTGGAAACACCATATATTTT.

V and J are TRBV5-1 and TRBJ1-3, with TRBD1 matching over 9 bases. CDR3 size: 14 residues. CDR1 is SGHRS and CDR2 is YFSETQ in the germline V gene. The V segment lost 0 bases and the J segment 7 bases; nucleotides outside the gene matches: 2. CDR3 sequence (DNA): TGCGCCAGCAGCTTGGGGACAGGGGAGAACACCATATATTTT. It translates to CASSLGTGENTIYF.

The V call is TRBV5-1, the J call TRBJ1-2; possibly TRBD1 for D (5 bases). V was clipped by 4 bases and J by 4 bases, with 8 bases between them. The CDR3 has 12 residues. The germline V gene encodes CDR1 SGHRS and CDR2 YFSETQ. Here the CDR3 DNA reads TGCGCCAGCAGCCCGGGACTCTATGGCTACACCTTC. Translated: CASSPGLYGYTF.

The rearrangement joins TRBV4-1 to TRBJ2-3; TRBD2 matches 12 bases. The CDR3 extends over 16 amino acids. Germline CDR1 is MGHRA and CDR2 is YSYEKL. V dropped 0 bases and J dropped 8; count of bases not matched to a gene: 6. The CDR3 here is CASSQDPSGGAGTQYF. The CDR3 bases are TGCGCCAGCAGCCAAGACCCTAGCGGGGGGGCCGGTACGCAGTATTTT.